This section outlines one T cell receptor (beta chain) sequence together with its context. This entry comes from a study of CD8 T cells in Susac syndrome. Random hexamers primed reverse transcription of 0.5 to 1 ug RNA. The amplification used immunoSEQ multiplex PCR on TCR beta CDR3; it spanned 54 Vbeta and 13 Jbeta. MiXCR was run by TCRdb on the immunoSEQ multiplex PCR reads, yielding one entry per CDR3 protein. The data contain about 180,000 distinct CDR3 sequences, roughly 95% of them singletons. TCR beta sequencing covered blood CD8+ and CD4+ T cells. The V gene end was trimmed by 6 bases and the J gene end by 5 bases; junction bases not matched to a gene: 4. The CDR3 runs 13 residues. Germline CDR1 is MDHEN and CDR2 is SYDVKM.

Material for sequencing was CD4+ T cells from PBMCs. The sequence derives from a human donor with multiple sclerosis. J is TRBJ1-5 and V is TRBV28; 7 bases are a match to TRBD1. Here the CDR3 DNA reads TGTGCCAGCAGACGGACAGGAGATCAGCCCCAGCATTTT. The encoded protein is CASRRTGDQPQHF. The entire variable domain, with the rest obtained from reference TRBV28 and TRBJ1-5, is as follows: DVKVTQSSRYLVKRTGEKVFLECVQDMDHENMFWYRQDPGLGLRLIYFSYDVKMKEKGDIPEGYSVSREKKERFSLILESASTNQTSMYLCASRRTGDQPQHFGDGTRLSIL.